This is a list of T cell receptor beta chains from one sample in a study of blood T cell repertoires in COVID-19. Sequencing was performed with immunoSEQ multiplex PCR; in TCRdb, only in-frame clones are kept and a portion is missing. The data contain under 150,000 clones, just under 90% of them singletons. The sample consisted of peripheral blood. The receptors originated from a woman aged 40 to 50 with acute or convalescent COVID-19. The CDR3 runs from the conserved cysteine through the conserved F or W. The order of the fields is clone size, V gene, D gene, J gene, CDR3 protein, CDR3 DNA. A D gene is named only where the DNA matches it firmly. Clone size appears in some rows only: once, few, many, or a class for an expanded clone.

.	TRBV24-1	TRBD2	TRBJ2-1	CATSDTGTSGQFF	TGTGCCACCAGTGACACCGGGACTAGCGGACAGTTCTTC
few	TRBV5-1	.	TRBJ1-2	CASSLSGQQVGYTF	TGCGCCAGCAGCTTGTCCGGACAGCAGGTCGGCTACACCTTC
.	TRBV10-3	.	TRBJ1-4	CAISESGGIGEKLFF	TGTGCCATCAGTGAGTCCGGGGGAATAGGGGAAAAACTGTTTTTT
.	TRBV9	.	TRBJ1-2	CASSPRRESYGYTF	TGTGCCAGCAGCCCCCGCAGGGAAAGCTATGGCTACACCTTC
once	TRBV12-3/TRBV12-4	TRBD1	TRBJ1-1	CASSLDRGLAFF	TGTGCCAGCAGTTTAGACAGGGGTTTAGCTTTCTTT
.	TRBV5-8	.	TRBJ1-1	CASSKRATEAFF	TGTGCCAGCAGCAAGAGGGCCACTGAAGCTTTCTTT
once	TRBV30	.	TRBJ1-2	CAWSVHRASSGYTF	TGTGCCTGGAGTGTACACAGGGCGAGCTCAGGCTACACCTTC
.	TRBV9	TRBD1	TRBJ2-7	CASSVGQGGNYEQYF	TGTGCCAGCAGCGTAGGACAGGGTGGAAACTACGAGCAGTACTTC
.	TRBV28	TRBD1	TRBJ2-1	CASSGDRGTAHNEQFF	TGTGCCAGCAGCGGGGACAGGGGGACAGCACACAATGAGCAGTTCTTC
.	TRBV27	TRBD1	TRBJ1-4	CASRRTGRDEKLFF	TGTGCCAGCAGGAGGACAGGGAGGGATGAAAAACTGTTTTTT
.	TRBV4-2	.	TRBJ2-3	CASSQAVRLDTQYF	TGTGCCAGCAGCCAAGCGGTGAGGTTGGATACGCAGTATTTT
.	TRBV19	TRBD1	TRBJ1-4	CASSITGVNEKLFF	TGTGCCAGTAGTATCACAGGGGTGAATGAAAAACTGTTTTTT
.	TRBV6-5	TRBD1	TRBJ1-2	CASSPRGLGYGYTF	TGTGCCAGCAGTCCCAGGGGGCTCGGCTATGGCTACACCTTC
.	TRBV7-9	.	TRBJ2-5	CASSPRARHQETQYF	TGTGCCAGCAGCCCCCGCGCCAGGCACCAAGAGACCCAGTACTTC
.	TRBV5-1	.	TRBJ1-1	CASSQNRAGFTEAFF	TGCGCCAGCAGCCAGAACAGGGCTGGGTTCACTGAAGCTTTCTTT
once	TRBV9	.	TRBJ1-2	CASSATSWGRRTF	TGTGCCAGCAGCGCCACTTCTTGGGGAAGGAGGACCTTC
.	TRBV3-1/TRBV3-2	.	TRBJ2-1	CASSPLSESSYNEQFF	TGTGCCAGCAGCCCTCTGAGCGAAAGCTCCTACAATGAGCAGTTCTTC
.	TRBV7-2	.	TRBJ1-1	CASNSGRLTEAFF	TGTGCCAGCAATTCAGGGCGGCTCACTGAAGCTTTCTTT
.	TRBV30	TRBD1	TRBJ1-2	CAWATGGFYGYTF	TGTGCCTGGGCGACAGGGGGTTTCTATGGCTACACCTTC
once	TRBV30	TRBD1	TRBJ1-6	CAWSVGTGRSPLHF	TGTGCCTGGAGTGTGGGGACAGGGCGTTCACCCCTCCACTTT
.	TRBV20-1	.	TRBJ1-1	CSASQGSTEAFF	TGCAGTGCTAGTCAGGGCAGCACTGAAGCTTTCTTT
.	TRBV11-3	.	TRBJ2-3	CASSLEGRGGADTQYF	TGTGCCAGCAGCTTAGAGGGTCGAGGAGGCGCAGATACGCAGTATTTT
.	TRBV12-3/TRBV12-4	.	TRBJ2-1	CASSRGSYNEQFF	TGTGCCAGCAGCCGAGGCTCCTACAATGAGCAGTTCTTC
.	TRBV12-3/TRBV12-4	.	TRBJ2-7	CASRPAGPYEQYF	TGTGCCAGCAGACCAGCGGGTCCCTACGAGCAGTACTTC
.	TRBV3-1/TRBV3-2	TRBD2	TRBJ2-1	CASSQETSGGSFYNEQFF	TGTGCCAGCAGCCAAGAGACTAGCGGGGGGAGTTTCTACAATGAGCAGTTCTTC
.	TRBV6-5	.	TRBJ1-1	CASSYGPVEVAFF	TGTGCCAGCAGTTACGGCCCAGTTGAAGTCGCTTTCTTT
.	TRBV5-1	.	TRBJ1-2	CASSVQGWYGYTF	TGCGCCAGCAGCGTACAGGGTTGGTATGGCTACACCTTC
.	TRBV9	.	TRBJ2-4	CASSVEKDNLAKNIQYF	TGTGCCAGCAGCGTAGAAAAGGACAACCTAGCCAAAAACATTCAGTACTTC
once	TRBV7-5	.	TRBJ2-1	CARRTSGSSYNEQFF	TGTGCCAGAAGAACTAGCGGGAGCTCCTACAATGAGCAGTTCTTC
.	TRBV11-2	TRBD1	TRBJ1-3	CASSRRRQGVVGNTIYF	TGTGCCAGCAGCCGGAGGCGACAGGGAGTGGTAGGAAACACCATATATTTT
.	TRBV6-5	.	TRBJ1-1	CASSYYEGRVAFF	TGTGCCAGCAGTTACTATGAAGGCCGGGTAGCTTTCTTT